These T cell receptor beta chains were read from a single sample in a study of technical replicates of blood from several donors. Clones were read by immunoSEQ multiplex PCR, and TCRdb kept only the in-frame ones, dropping some. Of 75,000 to 85,000 clones listed, about 94% were seen once; the top ten hold roughly 0.36%. The specimen sequenced was T cells isolated from PBMCs. The receptors derive from a human donor in good health. Both conserved end residues are part of each CDR3. Fields, in order: D gene, clone size, J gene, V gene, CDR3 protein, CDR3 DNA. A D gene is named only where the DNA matches it firmly. The size entry is marked missing in some rows and otherwise reads once, few, many or a size class.

NA,NA,TRBJ2-7,TRBV29-1,CSVRDSGPLEQYF,TGCAGCGTCCGGGATTCAGGCCCCCTCGAGCAGTACTTC
NA,few,TRBJ2-6,TRBV5-1,CASSLSGAGANVLTF,TGCGCCAGCAGCTTGTCAGGGGCTGGGGCCAACGTCCTGACTTTC
NA,NA,TRBJ2-1,TRBV19,CASSSLQGGEQFF,TGTGCCAGTAGTAGCCTCCAGGGGGGTGAGCAGTTCTTC
NA,NA,TRBJ1-1,TRBV2,CASFARNTEAFF,TGTGCCAGCTTCGCGAGGAACACTGAAGCTTTCTTT
NA,NA,TRBJ1-5,TRBV7-9,CASSSGGREGVNQPQHF,TGTGCCAGCAGCTCGGGTGGTCGTGAGGGGGTCAATCAGCCCCAGCATTTT
TRBD1,NA,TRBJ1-5,TRBV5-8,CASISDRVPGLPQHF,TGTGCCAGCATTTCCGACAGGGTTCCAGGTTTGCCCCAGCATTTT
TRBD2,NA,TRBJ2-2,TRBV5-8,CASSKLKRLAGSGELFF,TGTGCCAGCAGCAAACTCAAAAGACTAGCGGGTTCCGGGGAGCTGTTTTTT
NA,NA,TRBJ2-5,TRBV28,CASSPTDRVEYQETQYF,TGTGCCAGCAGCCCTACAGACAGAGTCGAGTACCAAGAGACCCAGTACTTC
NA,NA,TRBJ1-2,TRBV6-5,CASKKGGDGYTF,TGTGCCAGCAAAAAGGGGGGGGATGGCTACACCTTC
TRBD2,NA,TRBJ2-3,TRBV7-6,CASSLASLAGGTDTQYF,TGTGCCAGCAGCTTAGCGAGCTTGGCGGGAGGCACAGATACGCAGTATTTT
NA,NA,TRBJ1-4,TRBV5-3,CARSPPAGEKLFF,TGTGCCAGAAGCCCCCCCGCGGGGGAAAAACTGTTTTTT
NA,NA,TRBJ1-2,TRBV9,CASSLTGGYGYTF,TGTGCCAGCAGCTTGACGGGGGGCTATGGCTACACCTTC
NA,NA,TRBJ2-3,TRBV6-1,CASIEGRHTDTQYF,TGTGCCAGCATCGAGGGGAGGCACACAGATACGCAGTATTTT
NA,NA,TRBJ2-3,TRBV10-3,CAISESMWEAEDTQYF,TGTGCCATCAGTGAGTCTATGTGGGAGGCTGAAGATACGCAGTATTTT
NA,NA,TRBJ2-5,TRBV15,CATSSEWSQETQYF,TGTGCCACCAGCAGCGAATGGAGTCAAGAGACCCAGTACTTC
NA,NA,TRBJ2-5,TRBV27,CASSLRAAAGLLREDFETQYF,TGTGCCAGCAGTTTACGGGCGGCGGCCGGACTTTTGCGGGAAGATTTTGAGACCCAGTACTTC
NA,NA,TRBJ2-2,TRBV13,CASSLMWQGNTGELFF,TGTGCCAGCAGCTTAATGTGGCAGGGGAACACCGGGGAGCTGTTTTTT
TRBD1,NA,TRBJ2-5,TRBV9,CASSPPAGGLETQYF,TGTGCCAGCAGCCCCCCGGCAGGGGGCTTAGAGACCCAGTACTTC
NA,NA,TRBJ2-3,TRBV28,CASTNPIPPGQYF,TGTGCCAGCACGAATCCAATCCCTCCAGGGCAGTATTTT
NA,NA,TRBJ2-7,TRBV19,CASSISGRHPYEQYF,TGTGCCAGTAGTATTTCAGGGCGGCACCCCTACGAGCAGTACTTC
NA,NA,TRBJ1-1,TRBV5-4,CASRRTDMNTEAFF,TGTGCCAGCAGGAGGACGGACATGAACACTGAAGCTTTCTTT
NA,NA,TRBJ1-1,TRBV7-3,CASSLTEDTEAFF,TGTGCCAGCAGCTTAACGGAGGACACTGAAGCTTTCTTT
NA,NA,TRBJ2-1,TRBV5-1,CASSVLSGPQVNEQFF,TGCGCCAGCAGCGTACTTAGCGGCCCCCAGGTAAATGAGCAGTTCTTC
TRBD1,NA,TRBJ2-7,TRBV14,CASSQDDRDLEQYF,TGTGCCAGCAGCCAAGATGACAGGGATCTCGAGCAGTACTTC
NA,NA,TRBJ2-5,TRBV5-1,CASSLDSGRENQYF,TGCGCCAGCAGCTTGGACAGTGGAAGGGAGAACCAGTACTTC
NA,NA,TRBJ1-2,TRBV5-8,CASSFGGEGYTF,TGTGCCAGCAGCTTCGGCGGGGAAGGCTACACCTTC
NA,NA,TRBJ2-1,TRBV6-5,CASSYLGEGNEQFF,TGTGCCAGCAGTTATCTAGGGGAAGGCAATGAGCAGTTCTTC
TRBD1,NA,TRBJ2-3,TRBV27,CASTDRADTQYF,TGTGCCAGTACCGACAGGGCAGATACGCAGTATTTT
TRBD1,NA,TRBJ1-5,TRBV6-5,CASSSDRDNQPQHF,TGTGCCAGCAGTTCCGACAGGGATAATCAGCCCCAGCATTTT
NA,once,TRBJ2-7,TRBV10-3,CAISESGGEQYF,TGTGCCATCAGTGAGTCGGGGGGAGAGCAGTACTTC
TRBD1,NA,TRBJ2-7,TRBV6-1,CASSVNPGQRYEQYF,TGTGCCAGCAGTGTGAATCCGGGACAGCGCTACGAGCAGTACTTC
TRBD2,NA,TRBJ2-1,TRBV19,CASSIFGGRTLFF,TGTGCCAGTAGTATTTTTGGCGGGAGGACTCTGTTCTTC
TRBD1,NA,TRBJ1-1,TRBV27,CASKGLRDSNTEAFF,TGTGCCAGCAAGGGCCTAAGGGACAGCAACACTGAAGCTTTCTTT
NA,NA,TRBJ2-3,TRBV5-1,CASSWGADTQYF,TGCGCCAGCAGCTGGGGGGCAGATACGCAGTATTTT
TRBD2,NA,TRBJ2-5,TRBV7-2,CASSLGGGGKTQYF,TGTGCCAGCAGCTTAGGGGGGGGAGGAAAAACCCAGTACTTC
TRBD1,NA,TRBJ1-5,TRBV10-3,CAIGTGGGWGNQPQHF,TGTGCCATCGGGACAGGGGGCGGATGGGGCAATCAGCCCCAGCATTTT
NA,NA,TRBJ1-5,TRBV7-2,CASSLDLQPQHF,TGTGCCAGCAGCTTAGATCTTCAGCCCCAGCATTTT
NA,once,TRBJ2-7,TRBV7-6,CASSSSGWEYDEQYF,TGTGCCAGCAGCTCCTCGGGGTGGGAGTACGACGAGCAGTACTTC
TRBD1,NA,TRBJ2-5,TRBV5-5,CASSLVGTGNLGETQYF,TGTGCCAGCAGCTTGGTTGGGACAGGGAATCTGGGAGAGACCCAGTACTTC
TRBD1,NA,TRBJ1-3,TRBV5-6,CASSPSRTGGNTIYF,TGTGCCAGCAGCCCCTCGAGGACAGGGGGAAACACCATATATTTT
TRBD1,NA,TRBJ1-4,TRBV4-2,CASSQEGDSREKLFF,TGTGCCAGCAGCCAAGAAGGGGACAGTCGGGAAAAACTGTTTTTT
NA,once,TRBJ1-1,TRBV19,CASSIGAGRVTEAFF,TGTGCCAGTAGTATCGGGGCAGGGAGGGTCACTGAAGCTTTCTTT
TRBD2,NA,TRBJ2-7,TRBV28,CASSLAGGPGNEQYF,TGTGCCAGCAGTTTAGCGGGAGGGCCCGGTAACGAGCAGTACTTC
NA,NA,TRBJ1-1,TRBV11-3,CASSLDQVMNTEAFF,TGTGCCAGCAGCTTAGATCAGGTCATGAACACTGAAGCTTTCTTT
NA,NA,TRBJ2-7,TRBV19,CASSISEGSHEQYF,TGTGCCAGTAGTATAAGTGAGGGTAGCCACGAGCAGTACTTC
NA,once,TRBJ1-4,TRBV5-1,CASSPARAPTNEKLFF,TGCGCCAGCAGCCCGGCGAGGGCACCAACTAATGAAAAACTGTTTTTT
TRBD1,NA,TRBJ1-2,TRBV5-1,CASSPHPDRAYGYTF,TGCGCCAGCAGCCCACACCCGGACAGGGCCTATGGCTACACCTTC